One and the same sample provided the 21 T cell receptor beta chains below, sequenced in a study of OX40 agonist ivuxolimab in advanced cancers. Sequencing was performed with immunoSEQ multiplex PCR; in TCRdb, only in-frame clones are kept and a portion is missing. The sample lists fewer than 85,000 clones; 85% were seen once. The input for sequencing was CD4+ or CD8+ T cells sorted from blood, taken in a trial of the OX40 agonist ivuxolimab. Receptors originate from an adult with an advanced solid tumor such as melanoma, head and neck, liver or kidney cancer.

The chain uses TRBV28 and TRBJ2-1; D tentatively fits TRBD1 or TRBD2 (5 bases each). This CDR3 spans 12 amino acids. The ends were cut back, 2 bases at V and 7 bases at J, with 6 bases in the middle. Germline V CDR1 and CDR2: MDHEN, SYDVKM. CDR3 bases: TGTGCCAGCAGTTTAGGGGGAAATGAGCAGTTCTTC. It specifies CASSLGGNEQFF.

This chain uses TRBV6-6 with TRBJ1-5; the D is unclear. Trimming shortened V by 5 bases and J by 2 bases, and 13 bases separated the two germline ends. Germline V CDR1 and CDR2: MNHNY, SVGAGI (reference sequence). CDR3 length: 15 amino acids. As DNA, the CDR3 is TGTGCCAGCAGTCCGCCACCGGGAGGCAATCAGCCCCAGCATTTT. As protein: CASSPPPGGNQPQHF.

This clone was seen a single time. This sequence joins TRBV7-2 and TRBJ1-1; 10 bases are a match to TRBD1. This CDR3 spans 13 amino acids. CDR1 is SGHTA, CDR2 FQGNSA, per germline. V trimming: 5 bases; J trimming: 8 bases; junction bases outside the gene matches: 5. CDR3 sequence reads: CASSRQGASEAFF. CDR3 DNA sequence: TGTGCCAGCAGCAGACAGGGGGCGTCGGAAGCTTTCTTT.

V and J are TRBV21-1 and TRBJ2-1; TRBD1, the table's D call, was not compared with the DNA. TRBV21-1 is termed a pseudogene. CDR3 length equals 17 residues. CDR3 sequence reads: CASSTTGLAKTYNEQFF. The CDR3 nucleotides are TGTGCCAGCAGCACCACAGGATTAGCAAAGACTTACAATGAGCAGTTCTTC.

The V gene is TRBV18, the J gene TRBJ1-1, with 8 bases aligning to TRBD1. The CDR3 has 13 residues. Unmatched junction bases numbered 1, after V lost 3 bases and J lost 4 bases. The germline gives CDR1 KGHSH, CDR2 LQKENI. CDR3 sequence reads: CASSPQGATEAFF. For the CDR3, the DNA is TGTGCCAGCTCACCTCAGGGGGCCACTGAAGCTTTCTTT.

This rearrangement joins TRBV4-2 to TRBJ2-1, with 7 bases that match TRBD2. Germline V lookup: CDR1 LGHNA, CDR2 YNFKEQ. V shed 0 bases and J 10 bases; nucleotides not matched to a gene: 6. The CDR3 covers 14 residues. The CDR3 DNA follows: TGTGCCAGCAGCCAAGAGGGAACGGGGGGAGAGCAGTTCTTC. This translates into CASSQEGTGGEQFF.

The CDR3 sequence: CAWGLAISYEQYF. The CDR3 nucleotides are TGTGCCTGGGGACTAGCGATCTCCTACGAGCAGTACTTC. This chain connects TRBV30 to TRBJ2-7; 9 positions agree with TRBD2. Germline V gives CDR1 GTSNPN, CDR2 SVGIG (reference sequence). CDR3 length: 13 amino acids. Losses at the gene ends were 5 bases for V and 0 bases for J; bases not matched to a gene: 2. The whole variable domain, remainder taken from reference TRBV30 and TRBJ2-7, is SQTIHQWPATLVQPVGSPLSLECTVEGTSNPNLYWYRQAAGRGLQLLFYSVGIGQISSEVPQNLSASRPQDRQFILSSKKLLLSDSGFYLCAWGLAISYEQYFGPGTRLTVT.

The chain joins TRBV27 to TRBJ1-6; TRBD1 might be the D (5 bases). Germline values: CDR1 MNHEY, CDR2 SMNVEV (reference sequence). Deletions cut 0 bases from V and 4 bases from J, with 7 bases between. The CDR3 is made up of 15 amino acids. CDR3 in DNA: TGTGCCAGCAGTTTATCAGGGGCATATAATTCACCCCTCCACTTT. Translation gives CASSLSGAYNSPLHF.

The rearrangement links TRBV5-1 to TRBJ2-5, with TRBD2 matching 7 bases. CDR3 length: 15 amino acids. Germline loops: CDR1 SGHRS, CDR2 YFSETQ. With V trimmed by 5 bases and J by 4 bases, 11 bases remained unmatched. CDR3 in amino acids: CASSLAATIGETQYF. The CDR3 DNA reads TGCGCCAGCAGTCTAGCGGCCACAATAGGAGAGACCCAGTACTTC.

The rearrangement uses TRBV6-5 and TRBJ1-4; the D is unclear. This CDR3 region has 14 residues. V lost 11 bases to trimming and J lost 4 bases, with 17 bases between them. Germline V gene data show CDR1 as MNHEY and CDR2 as SVGAGI. CDR3 residues: CASSVGRNNEKLFF. The CDR3, as DNA: TGTGCCTCAAGCGTAGGGCGGAATAATGAAAAACTGTTTTTT.

The chain employs TRBV19 and TRBJ2-6; D unresolved. The germline V and J ends were trimmed by 0 bases and 0 bases, with 3 bases remaining between them. CDR3 length: 15 amino acids. Germline assignment: CDR1 LNHDA and CDR2 SQIVND (reference sequence). The CDR3 loop is CASSIEGSGANVLTF. In nucleotides, the CDR3 is TGTGCCAGTAGTATAGAGGGCTCTGGGGCCAACGTCCTGACTTTC. Based on the CDR3 plus reference TRBV19 and TRBJ2-6, the full variable domain is DGGITQSPKYLFRKEGQNVTLSCEQNLNHDAMYWYRQDPGQGLRLIYYSQIVNDFQKGDIAEGYSVSREKKESFPLTVTSAQKNPTAFYLCASSIEGSGANVLTFGAGSRLTVL.

This clone was seen a handful of times. The chain has TRBV5-4 and TRBJ2-5; 10 positions agree with TRBD2. Unmatched junction bases numbered 11, after V lost 5 bases and J lost 1 base. This CDR3 is built from 17 residues. The V gene's germline CDR1 is SGHNT and CDR2 YYREEE (reference sequence). Here the CDR3 DNA reads TGTGCCAGCAGTCCTTGGGGTAGCGGGGGGCCCCAAGAGACCCAGTACTTC. It codes for CASSPWGSGGPQETQYF.

V and J are TRBV5-1 and TRBJ2-3; TRBD1 aligns across 7 bases. The J segment lost 4 bases and the V segment lost 0 bases, leaving 11 bases of the junction unmatched. CDR3 length: 17 amino acids. Per the germline V gene, CDR1 is SGHRS and CDR2 is YFSETQ. In DNA form, the CDR3 reads TGCGCCAGCAGCTTGGCCCCAGGGGGAACCTCCCCAGATACGCAGTATTTT. Residues: CASSLAPGGTSPDTQYF.

The chain links TRBV7-9 to TRBJ2-3, with 8 bases aligning to TRBD2. The CDR3 spans 14 residues. Germline values: CDR1 SEHNR, CDR2 FQNEAQ (reference sequence). V gave up 3 bases and J gave up 6 bases; unmatched junction bases: 5. CDR3 sequence reads: CASSFSGVKDTQYF. CDR3 bases: TGTGCCAGCAGCTTTAGCGGGGTAAAGGATACGCAGTATTTT.

The V and J genes are TRBV19 and TRBJ1-5; D gene ambiguous. The V gene's germline CDR1 is LNHDA and CDR2 SQIVND (reference sequence). Between the trimmed V and J ends, which lost 0 bases and 7 bases, there was a span of 16 bases. The CDR3 spans 16 residues. The CDR3 nucleotides are TGTGCCAGTAGTATAGAAGTAATGGCGCTTAAACAGCCCCAGCATTTT. Its translation is CASSIEVMALKQPQHF.

The J gene is TRBJ2-7, the V gene TRBV28; D perhaps matches TRBD2 (6 bases). The length of the CDR3 is 15 residues. V was pared by 5 bases and J by 2 bases, with 16 bases between. The germline V gene has CDR1 MDHEN and CDR2 SYDVKM. CDR3: CASSASRRGTYEQYF. DNA for the CDR3: TGTGCCAGCAGTGCTTCCCGGAGGGGAACCTACGAGCAGTACTTC.

The V call is TRBV27, the J call TRBJ2-7; 9 bases match TRBD1. The CDR3 loop spans 14 amino acids. V shed 5 bases and J 6 bases; nucleotides not matched to a gene: 8. Germline V gene data show CDR1 as MNHEY and CDR2 as SMNVEV (reference sequence). CDR3 DNA: TGTGCCAGCAGTCCAATAACAGGGGGCGGCGAGCAGTACTTC. Its protein is CASSPITGGGEQYF.

V is TRBV28 and J is TRBJ2-3, with 10 bases lining up with TRBD1. Germline CDR1 MDHEN, CDR2 SYDVKM. This CDR3 spans 16 amino acids. Trimming removed 5 bases from V and 4 bases from J; junction bases left unmatched: 9. The CDR3: CASSAGTGERADTQYF. CDR3 bases: TGTGCCAGCAGTGCCGGGACAGGGGAGAGGGCAGATACGCAGTATTTT. Based on the CDR3 plus reference TRBV28 and TRBJ2-3, the full variable domain is DVKVTQSSRYLVKRTGEKVFLECVQDMDHENMFWYRQDPGLGLRLIYFSYDVKMKEKGDIPEGYSVSREKKERFSLILESASTNQTSMYLCASSAGTGERADTQYFGPGTRLTVL.

This clone was observed a handful of times. This chain joins TRBV29-1 and TRBJ1-5; weak D call: TRBD1 (6 bases). The CDR3 totals 13 residues. The ends were cut back, 0 bases at V and 7 bases at J, with 10 bases in the middle. Germline V CDR1 and CDR2: SQVTM, ANQGSEA. The DNA of the CDR3 is TGCAGCGTTGAAGAGGGGGGCGGACAGCCCCAGCATTTT. Translated: CSVEEGGGQPQHF.

The chain links TRBV10-3 to TRBJ2-2; 8 bases align to TRBD2. Germline loops: CDR1 ENHRY, CDR2 SYGVKD. The CDR3 length is 12 residues. Trimming removed 6 bases from V and 6 bases from J; junction bases left unmatched: 0. The CDR3 DNA reads TGTGCCATCAGACTAGCGGCCGGGGAGCTGTTTTTT. This codes for CAIRLAAGELFF.

In its sample, this clone was seen once. The chain recombines TRBV29-1 with TRBJ2-5; tentative D call: TRBD1 (5 bases). CDR1 and CDR2 from the germline V gene are SQVTM and ANQGSEA. The CDR3 contains 12 residues. Trimming shortened V by 7 bases and J by 5 bases, and 14 bases separated the two germline ends. CDR3 sequence (DNA): TGCAGCGCGCGCAGGGAAGGGGAGACCCAGTACTTC. This gives the protein CSARREGETQYF.